This T cell receptor (beta chain) derives from a study of blood T cell repertoires in COVID-19. Study overall: The study drew acute and convalescent COVID-19 samples from the United States, Italy and Spain. Sources were T cells, B-cell-depleted T cells, or PBMCs; the material itself was cDNA or gDNA.

In the original workflow: Researchers report that nucleated cell counts were estimated from reference gene primer amplification. The assay was immunoSEQ multiplex PCR, and TCRdb's table has in-frame clones only and misses some. The V and J calls and clone size were taken over from that table, and D and trimming were inferred from the DNA. The table records over 45,000 clones, roughly 89% of them present only once. V was shortened by 0 bases and J by 2 bases, with 11 bases between the two germline ends. Germline assignment: CDR1 SGHNT and CDR2 YYREEE (reference sequence). The CDR3 covers 15 residues. The specimen was peripheral blood. V is TRBV5-4 and J is TRBJ2-5; D is perhaps TRBD2 (7 bases). The origin of this receptor is a woman older than 75 with acute or convalescent COVID-19. The CDR3 sequence is CASSLEGGVQETQYF. CDR3 coding DNA: TGTGCCAGCAGCTTGGAAGGGGGGGTGCAAGAGACCCAGTACTTC.